The entry below gives a single T cell receptor beta chain sequence along with its context. Its antigen is undetermined. Repertoires were generated with immunoSEQ multiplex PCR, while TCRdb's copy carries only in-frame clones and drops some. The sample carries over 10,000 clones, around 60% recorded once. The data stem from a study of neoadjuvant anti-PD-1 for oral cavity cancer. Study-level background: Before surgery, most patients got three to four biweekly 3 mg/kg nivolumab doses. Around day 43, patients without progression received a fourth nivolumab dose before surgery. General study points: With three patients per group, TCR findings need larger cohorts. Higher pretreatment blood Treg/Th17 ratios correlated with higher pretreatment blood and lower post-treatment tumor TCRbeta clonality.

This receptor was identified in a person aged 40 to 85 with oral cavity squamous cell carcinoma. Sequences were derived from tumor tissue, sampled before nivolumab (anti-PD-1) treatment.

The chain's CDR3 is CASSLVGSGELFF. The CDR3 nucleotides are TGTGCCAGCAGCTTAGTTGGGTCCGGGGAGCTGTTTTTT. The chain links TRBV7-6 to TRBJ2-2; D unresolved. Looked up from germline, CDR1 is SGHVS and CDR2 is FNYEAQ. Between the trimmed V and J ends, which lost 1 base and 6 bases, there was a span of 6 bases. CDR3 length equals 13 residues.